Described below is a single T cell receptor beta chain sequence and its context. The clone's antigen remains unknown. No per-base quality is available; no much larger clone lies one base away. The sample's time point label, in plain terms: baseline before oral tofacitinib. From alopecia areata patients, peripheral blood was collected along with lesional scalp punch biopsies. PBMCs were isolated by density centrifugation and stained for CD3, CD4 and CD8, and CD4+ and CD8+ T cells were sorted on a FACSAria. The germline V gene encodes CDR1 SQVTM and CDR2 ANQGSEA. V gives up 8 bases and J gives up 0 bases, and the segment between their germline ends measures 8 bases. CDR3 length: 13 amino acids, cysteine to phenylalanine. Of all the DNA, just the CDR3 is kept, 39 bases in frame from base 1. The data are from a study of CD8+ T cells in alopecia areata (dated by TCRdb to between 2018 and 2020). Notes on the research overall: The treated patients took part in an open-label pilot trial in which moderate-to-severe alopecia areata was treated with oral tofacitinib at 5 to 10 mg twice daily. Patients stayed on tofacitinib for 6 to 18 months and then had 6 months of follow-up off drug so that delayed response and recurrence could be assessed. The study used high-throughput TCRbeta sequencing to examine T cell clonal expansion in alopecia areata, in both the C3H/HeJ mouse model and human patients. In humans, TCRbeta sequencing was performed on scalp tissue and on sorted CD4+ and CD8+ peripheral blood T cells from healthy controls and from patients with patchy or totalis/universalis alopecia areata. Patients on tofacitinib were biopsied at baseline and after 4 and 24 weeks of treatment, and several of the patients also had a later scalp biopsy. Scalp clonality was compared among normal scalp (n=4), patchy alopecia areata scalp (n=8), and alopecia totalis/universalis scalp (n=8). RNA was extracted with the PAXgene miRNA kit for fixed scalp, the miRNeasy kit for PBMCs, and the RNeasy kit for mouse skin. TCRbeta CDR3 regions were amplified by immunoSEQ multiplex PCR with 35 Vbeta forward and 13 Jbeta reverse primers.

The library was prepared using the immunoSEQ multiplex PCR assay. For TCR sequencing, RNA was extracted from every sample and reverse transcribed into cDNA to serve as template. First-strand cDNA was synthesized with SuperScript III using a 2:1 mix of oligo-dT and random hexamers. A synthetic immune receptor repertoire was used to gauge amplification bias, and whatever bias remained was removed computationally. The authors' analysis ran thus. Raw reads were preprocessed to remove errors, and CDR3 was defined by IMGT conventions from the conserved cysteine to phenylalanine. Clonality was calculated as 1 minus Shannon entropy normalized by log2 of the number of productive unique TCRs. CD4 or CD8 identity of scalp clones was inferred by cross-referencing scalp TCRbeta sequences with sorted blood CD4 and CD8 repertoires. What TCRdb holds here is the immuneACCESS table cut down to in-frame rearrangements. Part of the clones is not present; checked against another copy, under half of the missing clones reflect an unresolved V gene, and the others are unexplained. That table is the source of V, J and clone size, and D and trimming were worked out from the DNA. The sample contains roughly 250,000 clones, roughly two thirds of them found a single time. The ten largest clones take up approximately 1.2% of the sample.

Study-level results and caveats: Compared with normal scalp, lesional scalp had higher clonality and more expanded CD8+ clones, particularly in alopecia totalis/universalis, a pattern that suggests antigenic drive. Shared TCR sequences between patients were less evident than in mice, which may be partly attributable to HLA diversity in the patient population. Scalp TCR repertoire analysis is complicated because resident alphabeta T cells in normal human skin are also sequenced, whereas mouse skin is dominated by gammadelta T cells.

The chain employs TRBV29-1 and TRBJ2-6; a tentative D match to TRBD2 spans 5 bases. The TCR sequence derives from a human donor with alopecia areata. The sample was CD4+ T cells sorted from blood, taken at week 0. The base sequence is TGCAGCTTTCGGGGCTCTGGGGCCAACGTCCTGACTTTC. Translation gives CSFRGSGANVLTF.